Reported below is one T cell receptor (beta chain). Profiled with immunoSEQ multiplex PCR; TCRdb holds only in-frame clones, not every one. The top ten hold roughly 8.9% of the sample, which has about 330,000 clones, 80% to 90% seen once. The record originates from a study of blood T cell repertoires in COVID-19. Study at large: There were acute and convalescent COVID-19 samples, and they came from the United States, Italy and Spain.

The V end lost 0 bases, the J end lost 3 bases, and 10 bases lay between the germline ends. The CDR3 is 15 amino acids. Germline-derived CDR1 and CDR2 are MNHEY and SMNVEV (reference sequence). The specimen sequenced was peripheral blood. The origin of this receptor is a man aged 30-40 years with COVID-19, enrolled during active disease. V gene TRBV27 combines with J gene TRBJ2-3; perhaps TRBD2 as D (5 bases). The CDR3 is CASSLSRAYTDTQYF. In nucleotides, the CDR3 is TGTGCCAGCAGTTTATCGCGGGCTTATACAGATACGCAGTATTTT.